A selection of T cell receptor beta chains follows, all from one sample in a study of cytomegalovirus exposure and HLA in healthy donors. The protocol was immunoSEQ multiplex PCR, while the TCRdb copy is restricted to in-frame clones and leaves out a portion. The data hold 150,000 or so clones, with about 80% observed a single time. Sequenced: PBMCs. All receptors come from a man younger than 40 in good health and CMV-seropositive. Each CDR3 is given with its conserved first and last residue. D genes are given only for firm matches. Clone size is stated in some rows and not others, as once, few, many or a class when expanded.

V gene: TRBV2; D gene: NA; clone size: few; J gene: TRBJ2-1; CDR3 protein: CASSVFDEQFF; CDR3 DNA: TGTGCCAGCAGTGTTTTCGATGAGCAGTTCTTC
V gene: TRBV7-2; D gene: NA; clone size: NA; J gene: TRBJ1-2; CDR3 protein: CASSFSGEDYGYTF; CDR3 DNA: TGTGCCAGCAGCTTTAGCGGGGAGGACTATGGCTACACCTTC
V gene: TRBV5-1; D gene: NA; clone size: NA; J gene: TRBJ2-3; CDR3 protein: CASSRGDVGERTDTQYF; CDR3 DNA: TGCGCCAGCAGCAGAGGCGATGTGGGAGAAAGGACAGATACGCAGTATTTT
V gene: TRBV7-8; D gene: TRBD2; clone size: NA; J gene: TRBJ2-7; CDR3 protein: CASSFGLAAYEQYF; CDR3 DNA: TGTGCCAGCAGCTTCGGACTAGCGGCCTACGAGCAGTACTTC
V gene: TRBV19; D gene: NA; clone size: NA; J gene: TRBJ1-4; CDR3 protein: CASSRQGGEKLFF; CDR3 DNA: TGTGCCAGTAGTCGGCAGGGTGGCGAAAAACTGTTTTTT
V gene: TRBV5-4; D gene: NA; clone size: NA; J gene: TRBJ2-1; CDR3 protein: CASSFFGGWAEQFF; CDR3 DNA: TGTGCCAGCAGCTTCTTTGGGGGCTGGGCTGAGCAGTTCTTC
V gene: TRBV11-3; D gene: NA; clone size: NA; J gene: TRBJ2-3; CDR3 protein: CASSQMEGDTQYF; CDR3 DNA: TGTGCCAGCAGCCAGATGGAGGGGGATACGCAGTATTTT
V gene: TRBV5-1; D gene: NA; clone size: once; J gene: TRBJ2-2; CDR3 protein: CASSLGAGALDTGELFF; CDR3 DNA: TGCGCCAGCAGCTTGGGTGCGGGGGCGCTGGACACCGGGGAGCTGTTTTTT
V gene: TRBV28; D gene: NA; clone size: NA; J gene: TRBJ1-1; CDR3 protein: CASSPTTWTASAEAFF; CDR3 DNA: TGTGCCAGCAGTCCCACGACCTGGACAGCCTCCGCTGAAGCTTTCTTT
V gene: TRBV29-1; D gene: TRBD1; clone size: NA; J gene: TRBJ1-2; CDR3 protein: CSVGGDRYGYTF; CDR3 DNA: TGCAGCGTTGGTGGGGACAGGTATGGCTACACCTTC
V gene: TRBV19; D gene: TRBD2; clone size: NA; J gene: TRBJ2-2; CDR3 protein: CASSIGWTSSRNTGELFF; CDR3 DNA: TGTGCCAGTAGTATAGGTTGGACTAGCAGCAGAAACACCGGGGAGCTGTTTTTT
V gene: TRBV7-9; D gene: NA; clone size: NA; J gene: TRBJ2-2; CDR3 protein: CASSLAITGNTGELFF; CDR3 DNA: TGTGCCAGCAGCTTAGCCATCACTGGGAACACCGGGGAGCTGTTTTTT
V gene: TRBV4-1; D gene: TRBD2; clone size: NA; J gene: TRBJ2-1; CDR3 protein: CASSHQNLAGGPNNEQFF; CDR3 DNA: TGCGCCAGCAGCCATCAAAACTTAGCGGGAGGGCCCAACAATGAGCAGTTCTTC
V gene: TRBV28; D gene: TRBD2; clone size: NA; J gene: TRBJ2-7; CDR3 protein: CASSTSGGSSYEQYF; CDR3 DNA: TGTGCCAGCTCTACTAGCGGGGGGAGCTCCTACGAGCAGTACTTC
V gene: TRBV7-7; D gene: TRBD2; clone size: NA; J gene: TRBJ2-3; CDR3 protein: CASSPGTSGMVGDTQYF; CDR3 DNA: TGTGCTAGCAGCCCGGGGACTAGCGGGATGGTTGGGGATACGCAGTATTTT
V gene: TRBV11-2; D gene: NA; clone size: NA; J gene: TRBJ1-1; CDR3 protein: CASSLDHRRNTEAFF; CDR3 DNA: TGTGCCAGCAGCTTAGATCACAGGCGGAACACTGAAGCTTTCTTT
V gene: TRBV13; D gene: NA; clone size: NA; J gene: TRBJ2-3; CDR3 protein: CASSLVSTGDTQYF; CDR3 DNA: TGTGCCAGCAGCTTAGTCTCTACCGGAGATACGCAGTATTTT
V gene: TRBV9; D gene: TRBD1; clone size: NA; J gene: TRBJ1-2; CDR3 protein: CASSVVSGGYGYTF; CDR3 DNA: TGTGCCAGCAGCGTAGTGTCAGGGGGGTATGGCTACACCTTC
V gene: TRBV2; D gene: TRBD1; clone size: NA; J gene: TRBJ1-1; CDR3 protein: CASSVPPGDSTTEAFF; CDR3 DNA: TGTGCCAGCAGTGTTCCCCCCGGGGACAGCACCACTGAAGCTTTCTTT
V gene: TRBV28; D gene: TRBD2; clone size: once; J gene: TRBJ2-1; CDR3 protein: CASTSGRGNEQFF; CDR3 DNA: TGTGCCAGCACTAGCGGGAGGGGAAATGAGCAGTTCTTC
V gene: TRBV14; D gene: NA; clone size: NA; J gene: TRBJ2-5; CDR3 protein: CASSQVRETQYF; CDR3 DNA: TGTGCCAGCAGCCAAGTTCGTGAGACCCAGTACTTC
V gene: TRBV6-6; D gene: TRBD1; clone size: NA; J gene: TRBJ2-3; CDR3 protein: CASSALRGLGTDTQYF; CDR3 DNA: TGTGCCAGCAGTGCCCTCAGGGGGCTTGGCACAGATACGCAGTATTTT
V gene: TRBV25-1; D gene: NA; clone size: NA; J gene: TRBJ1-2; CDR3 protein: CASRQAGQETTNPYGYTF; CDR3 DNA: TGTGCCAGCAGGCAGGCGGGGCAGGAGACAACAAATCCCTATGGCTACACCTTC
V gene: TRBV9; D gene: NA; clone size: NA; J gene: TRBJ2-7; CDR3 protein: CASSEGGGSSYEQYF; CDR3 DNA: TGTGCCAGCAGCGAGGGTGGGGGGAGTTCCTACGAGCAGTACTTC
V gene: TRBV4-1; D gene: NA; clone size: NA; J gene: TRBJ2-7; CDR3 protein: CASSQDRNEQYF; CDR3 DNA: TGCGCCAGCAGCCAAGACAGGAACGAGCAGTACTTC
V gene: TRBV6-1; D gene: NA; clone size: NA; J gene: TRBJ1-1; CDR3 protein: CASTTGPNTEAFF; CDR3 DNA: TGTGCCAGCACTACAGGGCCGAACACTGAAGCTTTCTTT
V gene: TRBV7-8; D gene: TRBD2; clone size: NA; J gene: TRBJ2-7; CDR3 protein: CASSQKATSGFYEQYF; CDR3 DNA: TGTGCCAGCAGCCAAAAGGCGACTAGCGGGTTCTACGAGCAGTACTTC
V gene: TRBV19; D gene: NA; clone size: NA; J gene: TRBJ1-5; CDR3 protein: CASSPELGGVQPQHF; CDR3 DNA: TGTGCCAGTAGTCCAGAGCTTGGAGGAGTTCAGCCCCAGCATTTT
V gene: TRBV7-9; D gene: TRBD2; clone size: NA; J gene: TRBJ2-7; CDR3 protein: CSISGPRRSSSGTWEQYF; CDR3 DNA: TGTTCCATCAGCGGCCCGCGGCGATCGTCTAGCGGGACTTGGGAGCAGTACTTC
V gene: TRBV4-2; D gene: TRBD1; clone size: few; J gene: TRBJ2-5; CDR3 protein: CASSQDTGTGGTQYF; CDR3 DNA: TGTGCCAGCAGCCAAGATACCGGGACAGGGGGGACCCAGTACTTC
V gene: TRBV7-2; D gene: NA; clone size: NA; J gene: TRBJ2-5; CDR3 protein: CASSLQGIAVETQYF; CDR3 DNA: TGTGCCAGCAGCTTACAGGGGATAGCCGTCGAGACCCAGTACTTC
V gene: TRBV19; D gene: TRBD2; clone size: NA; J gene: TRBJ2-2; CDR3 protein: CASTHSGRASGELFF; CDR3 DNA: TGTGCCAGTACCCATAGCGGGAGGGCCTCGGGGGAGCTGTTTTTT
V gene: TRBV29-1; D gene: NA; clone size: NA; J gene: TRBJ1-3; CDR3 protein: CSVAGEGNTIYF; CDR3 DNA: TGCAGCGTTGCAGGGGAAGGAAACACCATATATTTT
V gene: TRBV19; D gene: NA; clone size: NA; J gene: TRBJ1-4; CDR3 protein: CASSMGPPSTNEKLFF; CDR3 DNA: TGTGCCAGTAGTATGGGCCCCCCATCAACTAATGAAAAACTGTTTTTT
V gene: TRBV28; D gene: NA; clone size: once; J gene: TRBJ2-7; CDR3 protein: CASSPLGTPPFNEQYF; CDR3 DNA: TGTGCCAGCAGTCCCCTAGGGACTCCTCCGTTCAACGAGCAGTACTTC
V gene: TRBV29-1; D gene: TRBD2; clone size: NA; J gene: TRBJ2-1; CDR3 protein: CSVQRLAGVNEQFF; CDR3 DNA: TGCAGCGTCCAGAGACTAGCGGGAGTAAATGAGCAGTTCTTC
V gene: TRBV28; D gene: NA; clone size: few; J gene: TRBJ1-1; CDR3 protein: CASFKGETEAFF; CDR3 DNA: TGTGCCAGCTTCAAGGGGGAAACTGAAGCTTTCTTT
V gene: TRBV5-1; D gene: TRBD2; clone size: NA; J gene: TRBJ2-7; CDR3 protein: CASSSRGRVYEQYF; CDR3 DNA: TGCGCCAGCAGCTCTCGCGGGAGGGTCTACGAGCAGTACTTC
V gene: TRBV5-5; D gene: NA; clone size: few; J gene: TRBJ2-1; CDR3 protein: CASSFQRGYNEQFF; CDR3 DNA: TGTGCCAGCAGTTTCCAGCGAGGCTACAATGAGCAGTTCTTC
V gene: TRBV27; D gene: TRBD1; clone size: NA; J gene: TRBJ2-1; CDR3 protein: CASKTGTGYPNEQFF; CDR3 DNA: TGTGCCAGCAAAACCGGGACAGGGTATCCCAATGAGCAGTTCTTC
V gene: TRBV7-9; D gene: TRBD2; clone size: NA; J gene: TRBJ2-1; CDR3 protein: CSSSLDLNLAGGPNEQFF; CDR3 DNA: TGTTCCAGCAGCTTAGACCTAAACCTAGCGGGAGGGCCTAATGAGCAGTTCTTC
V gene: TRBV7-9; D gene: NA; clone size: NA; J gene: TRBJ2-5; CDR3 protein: CASSLESLATQYF; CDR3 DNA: TGTGCCAGCAGCTTAGAGAGTTTAGCTACCCAGTACTTC
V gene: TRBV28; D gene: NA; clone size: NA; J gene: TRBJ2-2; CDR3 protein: CASRAASASNTGELFF; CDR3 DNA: TGTGCCAGCAGGGCCGCTAGCGCCTCGAACACCGGGGAGCTGTTTTTT
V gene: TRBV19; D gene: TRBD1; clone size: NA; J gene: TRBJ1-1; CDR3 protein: CASSTGQGGVTEAFF; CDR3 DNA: TGTGCCAGTAGTACTGGACAGGGAGGGGTCACTGAAGCTTTCTTT
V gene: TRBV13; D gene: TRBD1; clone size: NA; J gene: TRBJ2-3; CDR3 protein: CASSLRQGPDTQYF; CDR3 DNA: TGTGCCAGCAGCCTCCGACAGGGTCCAGATACGCAGTATTTT
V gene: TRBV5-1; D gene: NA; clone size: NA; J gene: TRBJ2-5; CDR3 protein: CASSLLQETQYF; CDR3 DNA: TGCGCCAGCAGCTTACTACAAGAGACCCAGTACTTC
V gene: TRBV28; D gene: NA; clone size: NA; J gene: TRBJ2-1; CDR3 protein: CASSPRLDREQFF; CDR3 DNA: TGTGCCAGCAGTCCCAGACTAGATCGTGAGCAGTTCTTC
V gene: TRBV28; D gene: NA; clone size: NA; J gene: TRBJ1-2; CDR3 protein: CASSSYYGYTF; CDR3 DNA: TGTGCCAGCAGTTCCTATTATGGCTACACCTTC
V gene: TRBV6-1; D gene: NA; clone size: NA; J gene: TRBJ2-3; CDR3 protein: CASSEFGFRTDTQYF; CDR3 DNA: TGTGCCAGCAGTGAATTCGGGTTCCGCACAGATACGCAGTATTTT
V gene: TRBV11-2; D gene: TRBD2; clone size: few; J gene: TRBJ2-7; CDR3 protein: CASSLEFGRDYEQYF; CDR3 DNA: TGTGCCAGCAGCTTAGAATTTGGGAGGGACTACGAGCAGTACTTC
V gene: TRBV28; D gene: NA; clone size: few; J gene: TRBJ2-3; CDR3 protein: CASSLLSTADTQYF; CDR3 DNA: TGTGCCAGCAGTTTATTGTCCACTGCAGATACGCAGTATTTT
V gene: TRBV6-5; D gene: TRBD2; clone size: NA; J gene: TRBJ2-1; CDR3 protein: CASSYTPDRAGGSEFF; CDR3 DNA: TGTGCCAGCAGTTACACGCCTGATCGAGCGGGAGGATCGGAGTTCTTC
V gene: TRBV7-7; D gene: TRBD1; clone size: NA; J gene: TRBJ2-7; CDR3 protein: CASSLATGYEQYF; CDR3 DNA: TGTGCTAGCAGCTTGGCGACAGGGTACGAGCAGTACTTC
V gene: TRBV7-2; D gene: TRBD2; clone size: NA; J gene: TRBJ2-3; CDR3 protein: CASSLFYRTSGSTDTQYF; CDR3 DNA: TGTGCCAGCAGCTTGTTCTACCGGACTAGCGGCAGCACAGATACGCAGTATTTT
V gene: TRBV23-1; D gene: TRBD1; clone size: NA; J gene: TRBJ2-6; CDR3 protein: CASSHRGQYSGANVLTF; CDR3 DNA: TGCGCCAGCAGCCACAGGGGTCAATACTCTGGGGCCAACGTCCTGACTTTC
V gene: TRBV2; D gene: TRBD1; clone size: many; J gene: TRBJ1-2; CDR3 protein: CATLEGQGSGYTF; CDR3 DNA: TGTGCCACCCTGGAAGGACAGGGAAGTGGCTACACCTTC
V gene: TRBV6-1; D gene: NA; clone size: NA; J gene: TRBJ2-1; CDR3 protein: CASSPYNEQFF; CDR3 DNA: TGTGCCAGCAGTCCGTACAATGAGCAGTTCTTC
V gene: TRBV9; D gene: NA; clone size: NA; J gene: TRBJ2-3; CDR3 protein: CASSVDPSFPDTQYF; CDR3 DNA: TGTGCCAGCAGCGTAGACCCTAGTTTCCCAGATACGCAGTATTTT
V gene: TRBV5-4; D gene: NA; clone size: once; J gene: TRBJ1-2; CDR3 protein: CASSLKDGGNYGYTF; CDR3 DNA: TGTGCCAGCAGCTTGAAGGACGGGGGGAACTATGGCTACACCTTC